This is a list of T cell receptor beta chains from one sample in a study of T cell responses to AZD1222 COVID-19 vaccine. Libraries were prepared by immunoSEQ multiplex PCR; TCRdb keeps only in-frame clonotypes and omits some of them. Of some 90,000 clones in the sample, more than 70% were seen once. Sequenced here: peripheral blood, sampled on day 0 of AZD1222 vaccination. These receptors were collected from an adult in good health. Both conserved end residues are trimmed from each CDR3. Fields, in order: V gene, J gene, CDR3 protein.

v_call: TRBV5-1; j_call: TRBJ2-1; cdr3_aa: ASGLAGGNEQF
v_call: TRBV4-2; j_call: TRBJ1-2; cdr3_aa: ASSQASGGENYGYT
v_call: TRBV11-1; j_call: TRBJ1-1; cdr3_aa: ASSLDLDRGVTEAF
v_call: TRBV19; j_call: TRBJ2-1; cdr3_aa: ASSPPLSGRPYNEQF
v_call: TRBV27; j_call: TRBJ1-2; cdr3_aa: ASSNNRDRGGYT
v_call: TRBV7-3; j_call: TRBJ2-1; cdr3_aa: ASSSGLAPYNEQF
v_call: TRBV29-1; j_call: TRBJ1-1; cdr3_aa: SSTGHTGTEAF
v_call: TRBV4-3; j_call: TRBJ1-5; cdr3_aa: ASSQELLTGNSNQPQH
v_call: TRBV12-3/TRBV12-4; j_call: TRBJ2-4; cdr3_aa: ASKPDGGNIQY
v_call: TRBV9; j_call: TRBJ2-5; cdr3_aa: ASSVTSGRTQETQY
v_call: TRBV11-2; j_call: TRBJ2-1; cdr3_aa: ASSLAGLNEQF
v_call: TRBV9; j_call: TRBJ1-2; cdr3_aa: ASSLYGGINYGYT
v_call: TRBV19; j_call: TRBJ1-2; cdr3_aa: ASSTGHDNGYT
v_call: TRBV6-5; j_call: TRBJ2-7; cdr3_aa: ASSRAFYEQY
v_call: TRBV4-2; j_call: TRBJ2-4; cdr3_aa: ASSQDSLAGGLAKNIQY
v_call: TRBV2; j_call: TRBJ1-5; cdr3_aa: ASSEDKGAEPQH
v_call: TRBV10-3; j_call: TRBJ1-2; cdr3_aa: AISEPHRGGNYGYT
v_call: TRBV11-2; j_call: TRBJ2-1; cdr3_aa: ASSLRSGGDEQF
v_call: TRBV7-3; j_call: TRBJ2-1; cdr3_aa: ASSLGGRGSYNEQF
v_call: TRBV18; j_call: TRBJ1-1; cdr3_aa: ASSATGGLDTEAF
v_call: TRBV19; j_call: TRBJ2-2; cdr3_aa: ASRSLAFGELF
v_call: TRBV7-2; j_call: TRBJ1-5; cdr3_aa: ASSSGGTQSNQPQH
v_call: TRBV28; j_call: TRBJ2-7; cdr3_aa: ASMGRANPGGDEQY
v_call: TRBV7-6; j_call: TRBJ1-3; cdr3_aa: ASSQQTPSGNTIY
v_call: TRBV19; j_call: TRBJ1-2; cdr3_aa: ASSIEGQTDYGYT
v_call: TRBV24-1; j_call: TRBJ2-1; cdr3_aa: ATSDISGRPGSYNEQF
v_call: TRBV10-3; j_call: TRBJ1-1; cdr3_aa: AISEYGNTEAF
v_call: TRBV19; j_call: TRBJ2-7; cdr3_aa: ASKGNYYEQY
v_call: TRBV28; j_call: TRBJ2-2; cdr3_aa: ASSPPVIATGELF
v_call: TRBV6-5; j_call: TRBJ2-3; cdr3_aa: ASSYSSWRLDTQY
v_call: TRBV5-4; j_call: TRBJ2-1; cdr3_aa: ASSTELAGEADEQF
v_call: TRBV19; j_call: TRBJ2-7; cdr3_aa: ATTDSLEQY
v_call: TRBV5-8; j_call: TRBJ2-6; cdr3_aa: ASSLTGLRAGANVLT
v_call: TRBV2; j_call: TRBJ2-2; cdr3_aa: ASMPTVNTGELF
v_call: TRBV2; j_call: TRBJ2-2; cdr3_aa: ASRLRQGLDTGELF
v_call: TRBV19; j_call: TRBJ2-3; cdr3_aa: ASSISGDSFADTQY
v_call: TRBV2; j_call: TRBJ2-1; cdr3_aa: ASRTYSGYNEQF
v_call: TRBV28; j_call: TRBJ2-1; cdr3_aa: ASTIAGTGTNEQF
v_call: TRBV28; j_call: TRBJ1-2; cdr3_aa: ASSLGNYGYT
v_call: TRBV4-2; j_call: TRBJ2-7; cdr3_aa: ASSQGRGRPSYEQY
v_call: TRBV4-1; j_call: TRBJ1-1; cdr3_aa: ASSHGQFTEAF
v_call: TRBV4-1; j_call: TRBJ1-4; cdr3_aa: ASAWGEPNEKLF
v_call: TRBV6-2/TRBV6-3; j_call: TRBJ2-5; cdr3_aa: ASSWDQETQY